Listed here are 23 T cell receptor beta chains from one sample, sequenced in a study of vaccination effects on CD4 cells after COVID-19. Their specific antigens are unknown. ViraFEST used viral peptide pools to expand antigen-specific CD4+ T cells before sequencing. Following 10 days of culture, CD4+ T cells were isolated. The person had PCR-confirmed SARS-CoV-2 infection between March and December 2020. Clones were sequenced by immunoSEQ multiplex PCR, and TCRdb holds only the in-frame ones, with some missing. The repertoire holds over 20,000 clones, less than 85% seen once, with 35% to 40% in the top ten. Source: CD4+ T cells from PBMCs cultured with a peptide pool, taken before COVID-19 vaccination. Every receptor here comes from a human donor who had a prior SARS-CoV-2 infection.

The V gene is TRBV5-4, the J gene TRBJ2-3; weak D call: TRBD2 (5 bases). The CDR3 consists of 14 residues. V lost 0 bases and J 4 bases, leaving 9 bases between the germline ends. CDR1 and CDR2 (germline): SGHNT, YYREEE (reference sequence). CDR3 amino acids: CASSLGSGADTQYF. CDR3 DNA: TGTGCCAGCAGCTTGGGCTCCGGGGCAGATACGCAGTATTTT.

The V and J genes are TRBV7-9 and TRBJ1-2; D unresolved. V was trimmed by 2 bases and J by 4 bases, leaving 8 bases between them. Per germline, CDR1 SEHNR and CDR2 FQNEAQ (reference sequence). The CDR3 covers 13 residues. CDR3 in DNA: TGTGCCAGCAGCTTAATCGGGGTCTATGGCTACACCTTC. The encoded protein is CASSLIGVYGYTF.

This clone showed up just a few times. This sequence joins TRBV7-9 and TRBJ2-1; 7 nucleotides line up with TRBD2. V dropped 5 bases and J dropped 0; count of bases not matched to a gene: 7. The germline CDR1 and CDR2 sequences are SEHNR and FQNEAQ (reference sequence). The CDR3 extends over 16 amino acids. The chain's CDR3 is CASSPLSGNSYNEQFF. The CDR3 coding sequence is TGTGCCAGCAGCCCATTAAGCGGGAACTCCTACAATGAGCAGTTCTTC.

V usage is TRBV3-1 (or the pseudogene TRBV3-2) and J usage is TRBJ2-5; D perhaps matches TRBD2 (6 bases). The CDR3 is made up of 17 amino acids. V lost 4 bases and J 1 base, leaving 19 bases between the germline ends. From germline, CDR1 is LGHDT and CDR2 YNNKEL (reference sequence). This chain's CDR3 is CASSPRLDTTTQETQYF. The CDR3 nucleotides read TGTGCCAGCAGCCCCCGACTAGACACAACCACCCAAGAGACCCAGTACTTC.

CDR3 residues: CASSLPVGARVRNNEKLFF. CDR3 in DNA: TGTGCCAGCAGCTTACCAGTTGGGGCCCGGGTCCGAAATAATGAAAAACTGTTTTTT. V is TRBV7-9 and J is TRBJ1-4, with D tentatively TRBD1 (5 bases). V gave up 2 bases and J gave up 4 bases, with 23 bases separating them. The CDR3 is made up of 19 amino acids. CDR1 is SEHNR and CDR2 is FQNEAQ in the germline V gene (reference sequence).

The V gene is TRBV18, the J gene TRBJ2-2, with D perhaps TRBD2 (6 bases). Germline V gene lookup returns CDR1 KGHSH and CDR2 LQKENI. Trimming removed 3 bases from V and 3 bases from J, with 11 bases in between. The CDR3 is 15 amino acids. The CDR3 loop is CASSPTSIDTGELFF. The CDR3 DNA is TGTGCCAGCTCACCGACTAGTATCGACACCGGGGAGCTGTTTTTT.

Only a few counts were recorded for this clone. J is TRBJ2-1 and V is TRBV2; D unclear. CDR1 is SNHLY, CDR2 FYNNEI, per germline. This CDR3 contains 13 residues. The V and J ends lost 6 bases and 9 bases respectively, with 15 bases between them. The CDR3 DNA follows: TGTGCCAGCAGGATCCGAGCGTCCAGTGAGCAGTTCTTC. It specifies CASRIRASSEQFF.

V usage is TRBV9 and J usage is TRBJ1-2, with a tentative D call TRBD1 (6 bases). Germline V gives CDR1 SGDLS, CDR2 YYNGEE. The V gene lost 7 bases and the J gene lost 3 bases, with 13 bases spanning the gap. The CDR3 is 13 amino acids. CDR3 sequence: CASGDNIHYGYTF. The CDR3 DNA reads as TGTGCCAGCGGGGACAACATACACTATGGCTACACCTTC. Full variable domain (remainder filled in from reference TRBV9 and TRBJ1-2): DSGVTQTPKHLITATGQRVTLRCSPRSGDLSVYWYQQSLDQGLQFLIQYYNGEERAKGNILERFSAQQFPDLHSELNLSSLELGDSALYFCASGDNIHYGYTFGSGTRLTVV.

This clone was counted a single time. V usage is TRBV5-6 and J usage is TRBJ2-7; weak D call: TRBD1 (6 bases). The CDR3 contains 14 residues. V lost 0 bases and J lost 1, with 8 bases in between. The germline V gene encodes CDR1 SGHDT and CDR2 YYEEEE. CDR3 amino acids: CASSLVQGSYEQYF. In DNA form, the CDR3 reads TGTGCCAGCAGCTTGGTTCAGGGGTCCTACGAGCAGTACTTC.

The J gene is TRBJ2-1, the V gene TRBV3-1 (or the pseudogene TRBV3-2); 8 nucleotides align to TRBD1. This CDR3 spans 16 amino acids. Germline CDR1 is LGHDT and CDR2 is YNNKEL (reference sequence). With V trimmed by 4 bases and J by 7 bases, 12 bases remained unmatched. Here the CDR3 DNA reads TGTGCCAGCAGCCTATTAAGGACAGGGTTTGTGAATGAGCAGTTCTTC. Amino acid sequence: CASSLLRTGFVNEQFF.

The chain has TRBV5-1 and TRBJ2-5, with TRBD2 matching 13 bases. The CDR3 runs 17 residues. With V trimmed by 1 base and J by 1 base, 4 bases remained unmatched. Germline V gene data show CDR1 as SGHRS and CDR2 as YFSETQ. In nucleotides, the CDR3 is TGCGCCAGCAGCTTGCAGGGACTAGCGGGGACCCAAGAGACCCAGTACTTC. Amino acids: CASSLQGLAGTQETQYF.

V and J are TRBV19 and TRBJ2-7; 7 bases fit TRBD2. V was pared by 1 base and J by 3 bases, with 6 bases of the junction left unmatched. The CDR3 contains 15 residues. Germline CDR1 is LNHDA and CDR2 is SQIVND (reference sequence). As DNA, the CDR3 is TGTGCCAGTAGTATAGGGCCTAGCGGAGTCTACGAGCAGTACTTC. Translation gives CASSIGPSGVYEQYF.

The sample holds one count of this clone. The V call is TRBV5-6, the J call TRBJ2-2; 9 bases align to TRBD2. The germline V gene encodes CDR1 SGHDT and CDR2 YYEEEE. This CDR3 contains 16 residues. Trimming at V came to 0 bases and at J to 5 bases, leaving 5 bases not matched to a gene. The CDR3 region is CASSLGGGARTGELFF. In nucleotides, the CDR3 is TGTGCCAGCAGCTTGGGCGGGGGGGCCAGAACCGGGGAGCTGTTTTTT.

The chain is built from TRBV9 and TRBJ2-1, with D hard to call. CDR1 is SGDLS, CDR2 YYNGEE, per germline. This CDR3 region has 15 residues. Trimming removed 0 bases from V and 9 bases from J, with 16 bases in between. The CDR3 sequence is CASSVDSRTAGEQFF. CDR3 in DNA: TGTGCCAGCAGCGTAGATTCTAGAACAGCCGGTGAGCAGTTCTTC.

The J gene is TRBJ2-7, the V gene TRBV5-5; unclear D gene. Trimming stripped 2 bases from V and 1 base from J, with 10 bases between. Germline V gene sequence: CDR1 SGHKS, CDR2 YYEKEE (reference sequence). There are 14 residues in the CDR3. This CDR3 is CASSFIPRSYEQYF. The CDR3 region has the DNA TGTGCCAGCAGCTTTATCCCCCGGTCCTACGAGCAGTACTTC.

The chain couples TRBV27 to TRBJ1-5, with D maybe TRBD1 (6 bases). The CDR3 runs to 16 residues. Germline-derived CDR1 and CDR2 are MNHEY and SMNVEV (reference sequence). The germline V and J ends were trimmed by 5 bases and 6 bases, with 20 bases remaining between them. The CDR3, as DNA: TGTGCCAGCAGTGCAATTCTCAGGGGTAAGCGTCAGCCCCAGCATTTT. This encodes CASSAILRGKRQPQHF.

This clone was seen a handful of times. This rearrangement joins TRBV9 to TRBJ2-3; D ambiguous. The germline V gene has CDR1 SGDLS and CDR2 YYNGEE. Trimming removed 2 bases at V and 4 bases at J, with 14 bases between. This CDR3 comprises 15 residues. For the CDR3, the DNA is TGTGCCAGCAGCGTGACCCCCTCACGAGCAGATACGCAGTATTTT. As protein: CASSVTPSRADTQYF. Complete variable domain (other parts from reference TRBV9 and TRBJ2-3): DSGVTQTPKHLITATGQRVTLRCSPRSGDLSVYWYQQSLDQGLQFLIQYYNGEERAKGNILERFSAQQFPDLHSELNLSSLELGDSALYFCASSVTPSRADTQYFGPGTRLTVL.

The rearrangement links TRBV4-1 to TRBJ2-1; D call uncertain. With 1 base removed from V and 0 bases from J, the gap between germline ends came to 7 bases. The CDR3 runs to 15 residues. Germline V gene data show CDR1 as MGHRA and CDR2 as YSYEKL. CDR3 loop: CASSQGLHSYNEQFF. The CDR3, as DNA: TGCGCCAGCAGCCAAGGGCTACACTCCTACAATGAGCAGTTCTTC.

The rearrangement links TRBV30 to TRBJ2-5, with D possibly matching TRBD2 (5 bases). The CDR3 is made up of 12 amino acids. V was cut by 4 bases and J by 4 bases, with 10 bases left in between. In germline, CDR1 is GTSNPN, CDR2 SVGIG (reference sequence). CDR3 amino acids: CAWTRDAETQYF. As DNA, the CDR3 is TGTGCCTGGACTCGGGATGCAGAGACCCAGTACTTC.

The V call is TRBV5-1, the J call TRBJ1-4; 8 nucleotides match TRBD1. Germline-derived CDR1 and CDR2 are SGHRS and YFSETQ. This CDR3 has 15 amino acids. V lost 4 bases, J lost 3 bases, and 5 bases stayed unmatched. The DNA for the CDR3 is TGCGCCAGCAGCCCGGGGACAGGATCTAATGAAAAACTGTTTTTT. Amino acids: CASSPGTGSNEKLFF.

The chain uses TRBV13 and TRBJ2-3; 12 nucleotides align to TRBD2. Trimming cost V 5 bases and J 0 bases; bases outside gene matches: 15. Germline loops: CDR1 PRHDT, CDR2 FYEKMQ (reference sequence). The CDR3 runs to 20 residues. The chain's CDR3 is CASSGQTSGGIWASTDTQYF. In DNA form, the CDR3 reads TGTGCCAGCAGCGGACAGACTAGCGGGGGAATATGGGCTAGCACAGATACGCAGTATTTT.

The chain links TRBV4-1 to TRBJ1-4; 8 bases match TRBD1. CDR1 MGHRA and CDR2 YSYEKL come from the germline V gene. V gave up 0 bases and J gave up 8 bases; unmatched junction bases: 5. The CDR3 is 15 amino acids. CDR3 sequence: CASSQEGQVVEKLFF. CDR3 bases: TGCGCCAGCAGCCAAGAGGGACAGGTAGTCGAAAAACTGTTTTTT.

The chain uses TRBV19 and TRBJ2-3; perhaps TRBD1 as D (6 bases). Germline CDR1 reads LNHDA; CDR2 reads SQIVND (reference sequence). The CDR3 has 15 amino acids. V lost 5 bases and J 2 bases, leaving 14 bases between the germline ends. The CDR3 sequence: CASSGGGYHTDTQYF. The CDR3 DNA is TGTGCCAGTAGTGGGGGCGGGTACCACACAGATACGCAGTATTTT.